This entry lists 21 T cell receptor beta chains sequenced from one sample in a study of beta chain features in type 1 diabetes. For these TCRs, the target antigens are not known. Findings and limits, study-wide: When Type 1 diabetes patients were examined, their TCRB CDR3s proved moderately but significantly shorter in all four CD4+ subsets.

As every portion of the isolated RNA was reverse transcribed, the sequencing read expressed TCRB transcripts. Profiling relied on immunoSEQ multiplex PCR, and the TCRdb table lists in-frame clones only, not all of them. The sample carries hundreds of thousands of clones, roughly an eighth recorded once. Sequences were obtained from naive CD4+ T cells from blood. The receptors originated from a man younger than 35 with type 1 diabetes.

The rearrangement uses TRBV5-1 and TRBJ1-2, with no clear D. Between the trimmed V and J ends, which lost 3 bases and 6 bases, there was a span of 9 bases. The V gene's germline CDR1 is SGHRS and CDR2 YFSETQ. The CDR3 has 12 residues. The CDR3 spells CASSSEQNGYTF. CDR3 DNA: TGCGCCAGCAGCTCGGAACAGAATGGCTACACCTTC. Filled out from reference TRBV5-1 and TRBJ1-2, the complete variable domain reads KAGVTQTPRYLIKTRGQQVTLSCSPISGHRSVSWYQQTPGQGLQFLFEYFSETQRNKGNFPGRFSGRQFSNSRSEMNVSTLELGDSALYLCASSSEQNGYTFGSGTRLTVV.

The chain is built from TRBV19 and TRBJ2-5; no clear D gene. From germline, CDR1 is LNHDA and CDR2 SQIVND (reference sequence). The CDR3 length is 13 residues. Between the trimmed V and J ends, which lost 3 bases and 5 bases, there was a span of 10 bases. CDR3 loop: CASSIISSETQYF. The DNA of the CDR3 is TGTGCCAGTAGTATTATTTCGTCGGAGACCCAGTACTTC.

This clone was detected only a few times. This chain uses TRBV11-2 with TRBJ2-4; D remains unclear. Germline CDR1 is SGHAT and CDR2 is FQNNGV. The CDR3 runs 13 residues. Trimming removed 5 bases from V and 7 bases from J, with 12 bases in between. The CDR3 region is CASSLVLANIQYF. Here the CDR3 DNA reads TGTGCCAGCAGCCTCGTCTTGGCCAACATTCAGTACTTC. The variable domain in full, with the rest retrieved from reference TRBV11-2 and TRBJ2-4, is EAGVAQSPRYKIIEKRQSVAFWCNPISGHATLYWYQQILGQGPKLLIQFQNNGVVDDSQLPKDRFSAERLKGVDSTLKIQPAKLEDSAVYLCASSLVLANIQYFGAGTRLSVL.

This clone was seen more than once but under ten times. The V call is TRBV5-6, the J call TRBJ1-1, with D hard to call. The V end lost 6 bases, the J end lost 1 base, and 16 bases lay between the germline ends. This CDR3 comprises 15 residues. The V gene's germline CDR1 is SGHDT and CDR2 YYEEEE. The CDR3 region has the DNA TGTGCCAGCACCTTTTCTCCGCGGGGGAACACTGAAGCTTTCTTT. It encodes CASTFSPRGNTEAFF.

This clone has only a few counts. J is TRBJ1-2 and V is TRBV10-3; D is undetermined. In germline, CDR1 is ENHRY, CDR2 SYGVKD. The V and J ends lost 0 bases and 12 bases respectively, with 11 bases between them. CDR3 length: 12 residues. Here the CDR3 reads CAISESLGRNTF. The CDR3 bases are TGTGCCATCAGTGAGTCGCTGGGAAGGAACACCTTC.

This chain uses TRBV5-1 with TRBJ2-5; D unclear. Germline CDR1 SGHRS, CDR2 YFSETQ. Trimming pared 0 bases from V and 5 bases from J, leaving 14 bases between. CDR3 size: 15 residues. CDR3 amino acids: CASSLAGGRSETQYF. CDR3 sequence (DNA): TGCGCCAGCAGCTTGGCCGGTGGCCGTTCGGAGACCCAGTACTTC.

This chain links TRBV29-1 with TRBJ1-1, with a tentative D call TRBD1 (5 bases). The V gene's germline CDR1 is SQVTM and CDR2 ANQGSEA. The CDR3 loop spans 13 amino acids. Trimming cost V 2 bases and J 3 bases, with 10 bases left between them. CDR3 DNA sequence: TGCAGCGTTGAATGGGACGGGTACACTGAAGCTTTCTTT. Its protein is CSVEWDGYTEAFF. Variable domain in full (rest from reference TRBV29-1 and TRBJ1-1): SAVISQKPSRDICQRGTSLTIQCQVDSQVTMMFWYRQQPGQSLTLIATANQGSEATYESGFVIDKFPISRPNLTFSTLTVSNMSPEDSSIYLCSVEWDGYTEAFFGQGTRLTVV.

The V gene is TRBV7-2, the J gene TRBJ2-3; either TRBD1 or TRBD2 may fit D (6 bases each). The V gene's germline CDR1 is SGHTA and CDR2 FQGNSA. The CDR3 has 17 residues. Trimming stripped 4 bases from V and 0 bases from J, with 17 bases between. The CDR3 DNA follows: TGTGCCAGCAGCTCCAGGGGAGGCCTTATAAGCACAGATACGCAGTATTTT. This encodes CASSSRGGLISTDTQYF.

The chain joins TRBV19 to TRBJ2-1; the D gene is possibly TRBD1 (7 bases). The CDR3 is made up of 14 amino acids. Germline V gene sequence: CDR1 LNHDA, CDR2 SQIVND (reference sequence). V lost 4 bases and J lost 7, with 14 bases in between. The CDR3 nucleotides read TGTGCCAGTAGTAGTGGCAGGGGGGTAAATGAGCAGTTCTTC. Encoded protein: CASSSGRGVNEQFF.

The chain couples TRBV7-9 to TRBJ2-3, with unresolved D. The CDR3 totals 16 residues. Germline assignment: CDR1 SEHNR and CDR2 FQNEAQ (reference sequence). V gave up 7 bases and J gave up 4 bases, with 21 bases separating them. This CDR3 reads CASIPLSGRRADTQYF. In DNA form, the CDR3 reads TGTGCCAGCATCCCACTCTCCGGGCGTAGGGCAGATACGCAGTATTTT.

V gene TRBV5-1 combines with J gene TRBJ1-6; perhaps TRBD1 as D (5 bases). Trimming cost V 4 bases and J 9 bases, with 17 bases left between them. CDR1 is SGHRS and CDR2 is YFSETQ in the germline V gene. The CDR3 is 15 residues long. CDR3 nucleotide sequence: TGCGCCAGCAGCCCCAGGGACTTGGGTAGTTCACCCCTCCACTTT. It translates to CASSPRDLGSSPLHF.

The V gene is TRBV6-1, the J gene TRBJ1-5; no firm D call. Germline values: CDR1 MNHNS, CDR2 SASEGT. The CDR3 is made up of 12 amino acids. Trimming removed 7 bases at V and 0 bases at J, with 4 bases between. CDR3 nucleotides: TGTGCCAGCACGTATAGCAATCAGCCCCAGCATTTT. Translating it yields CASTYSNQPQHF.

The gene calls are TRBV6-5 and TRBJ2-7; D may be TRBD1 or TRBD2 (7 bases each). V shed 2 bases and J shed 4 bases, with 15 bases lying between them. Germline V gene sequence: CDR1 MNHEY, CDR2 SVGAGI. The CDR3 is 15 residues long. CDR3 region: CASSYQGGLGYEQYF. In nucleotides, the CDR3 is TGTGCCAGCAGTTACCAGGGGGGGCTAGGGTACGAGCAGTACTTC.

The chain couples TRBV7-9 to TRBJ1-3; TRBD1 might be the D (5 bases). Germline lookup yields CDR1 SEHNR and CDR2 FQNEAQ (reference sequence). The ends were cut back, 9 bases at V and 0 bases at J, with 12 bases in the middle. This CDR3 is built from 14 residues. For the CDR3, the DNA is TGTGCCAGTCAACAGGTTAACTCTGGAAACACCATATATTTT. Its translation is CASQQVNSGNTIYF.

This clone was observed a few times. The V and J genes are TRBV10-3 and TRBJ2-5, with TRBD1 identical over 11 bases. The CDR3 runs 16 residues. V shed 8 bases, J shed 1 base, and the junction held 9 bases outside the gene matches. Germline-derived CDR1 and CDR2 are ENHRY and SYGVKD. DNA for the CDR3: TGTGCCATCGCCCCGGGACAGGGGGTAACCCAAGAGACCCAGTACTTC. Its protein product is CAIAPGQGVTQETQYF.

The chain combines TRBV4-2 with TRBJ2-3; D is perhaps TRBD2 (9 bases). The V end was cut by 10 bases, the J end by 2 bases, with 19 bases between. Germline V CDR1 and CDR2: LGHNA, YNFKEQ. This CDR3 is 15 amino acids long. This CDR3 is CATQGAGGPTDTQYF. The CDR3 DNA sequence: TGTGCCACGCAGGGGGCGGGGGGGCCCACAGATACGCAGTATTTT.

The genes are TRBV7-9 and TRBJ2-5; D possibly matches TRBD1 or TRBD2 (5 bases each). This CDR3 contains 14 residues. V was shortened by 5 bases and J by 1 base, with 11 bases between the two germline ends. The germline gives CDR1 SEHNR, CDR2 FQNEAQ (reference sequence). The CDR3 nucleotides read TGTGCCAGCAGCCCTAGCAGGGTCCAAGAGACCCAGTACTTC. Translating gives CASSPSRVQETQYF.

This chain uses TRBV2 with TRBJ1-5; 7 bases match TRBD1. V was pared by 4 bases and J by 6 bases, with 6 bases of the junction left unmatched. The CDR3 is 14 amino acids. Germline assignment: CDR1 SNHLY and CDR2 FYNNEI. The CDR3 DNA is TGTGCCAGCAGTGGTACAGGGGAAAGTCAGCCCCAGCATTTT. It is translated as CASSGTGESQPQHF.

The chain has TRBV9 and TRBJ1-2, with a weak D call TRBD1 (5 bases). V lost 4 bases to trimming and J lost 4 bases, with 8 bases between them. Per germline, CDR1 SGDLS and CDR2 YYNGEE. CDR3 size: 12 residues. The CDR3 is CASSLGLYGYTF. The CDR3 bases are TGTGCCAGCAGCTTGGGACTCTATGGCTACACCTTC.

The chain links TRBV7-2 to TRBJ2-5; D remains ambiguous. The J call is in doubt because the DNA end fits TRBJ2-7 better. This CDR3 spans 15 amino acids. Germline assignment: CDR1 SGHTA and CDR2 FQGNSA. The CDR3 region has the DNA TGTGCCAGCAGCTTAGCGCCAGGCAGATCCTACGAGCAGTACTTC. It codes for CASSLAPGRSYEQYF.

This clone was counted between two and nine times. J is TRBJ2-3 and V is TRBV15, with a weak D call TRBD1 (6 bases). V was cut by 1 base and J by 1 base, with 9 bases left in between. The CDR3 covers 15 residues. CDR1 LNHNV and CDR2 YYDKDF come from the germline V gene (reference sequence). As DNA, the CDR3 is TGTGCCACCAGCAGAGGGGGGCTCGGCACAGATACGCAGTATTTT. Translation: CATSRGGLGTDTQYF.